The present T cell receptor (beta chain) was sequenced within a study of CD8 T cells in ankylosing spondylitis. Each TCR beta library was made by quantitative 5'-RACE that incorporated molecular barcodes. TCRdb fed the 5' RACE reads into MiXCR, producing one record per CDR3 protein. There are fewer than 350,000 distinct CDR3 sequences in the sample; 11% occur only once, and roughly 9.5% lies in the top ten. This clonotype has only a few counts. The antigen is not known. Losses at the gene ends were 8 bases for V and 2 bases for J; bases not matched to a gene: 9. The CDR3 spans 15 residues. CDR1 and CDR2 from the germline V gene are MNHNS and SASEGT. The study's findings and limits: There was reportedly significant enrichment of clones that were disease-linked in matched ankylosing spondylitis synovial fluid. Researchers report that disease-linked clones proved CD8+ and relatively rare in peripheral blood. Reactive arthritis synovial fluid and blood were previously reported to contain some motif variants.

This clonotype was obtained from a female donor with ankylosing spondylitis or in good health (not recorded which). Sequencing was performed on blood, either unsorted or a sorted T cell fraction (not recorded which). The chain combines TRBV6-1 with TRBJ2-1; 7 bases agree with TRBD1. As DNA, the CDR3 is TGTGCCAGCGGCCTCAAGGGGGCTACCTACAATGAGCAGTTCTTC. Encoded protein: CASGLKGATYNEQFF.